Following are 10 T cell receptor beta chains from one sample sequenced in a study of cytomegalovirus exposure and HLA in healthy donors. Profiled with immunoSEQ multiplex PCR; TCRdb holds only in-frame clones, not every one. The sample yields under 140,000 clones, around nine tenths seen once. Sequencing input: PBMCs. The receptors here all came from a woman younger than 45 in good health and CMV-seropositive.

V and J are TRBV28 and TRBJ2-3, with a tentative D call TRBD2 (5 bases). Germline V gene sequence: CDR1 MDHEN, CDR2 SYDVKM. This CDR3 region has 13 residues. V was clipped by 6 bases and J by 7 bases, with 14 bases between them. In DNA, the CDR3 is TGTGCCAGCAGAATGATACTAGGGCATACGCAGTATTTT. Amino acid sequence: CASRMILGHTQYF.

The chain recombines TRBV15 with TRBJ2-5; D is possibly TRBD2 (5 bases). The V end lost 4 bases, the J end lost 5 bases, and 11 bases lay between the germline ends. The CDR3 sequence is 13 residues long. Germline CDR1 is LNHNV and CDR2 is YYDKDF (reference sequence). The CDR3 region is CATSTEEWETQYF. The CDR3 bases are TGTGCCACCAGCACGGAGGAATGGGAGACCCAGTACTTC.

V and J are TRBV5-7 and TRBJ2-7; D is ambiguous. TRBV5-7 is classed as an ORF, of uncertain function. The CDR3 is 16 residues long. Between the trimmed V and J ends, which lost 0 bases and 0 bases, there was a span of 13 bases. The CDR3 DNA sequence: TGTGCCAGCAGCTTGGAACAGACACCTAACTCCTACGAGCAGTACTTC. It encodes CASSLEQTPNSYEQYF.

This clone was detected a few times. The gene calls are TRBV12-5 and TRBJ2-2; D possibly corresponds to TRBD2 (5 bases). CDR3 length equals 16 residues. Per the germline V gene, CDR1 is LGHNT and CDR2 is FRNRAP. V gave up 5 bases and J gave up 0 bases, with 13 bases separating them. The CDR3 reads CASGIRLAANTGELFF. DNA of the CDR3: TGTGCTAGTGGTATCCGGCTAGCCGCGAACACCGGGGAGCTGTTTTTT.

The chain has TRBV30 and TRBJ1-2; D is undetermined. Germline assignment: CDR1 GTSNPN and CDR2 SVGIG (reference sequence). The V end lost 0 bases, the J end lost 8 bases, and 7 bases lay between the germline ends. The CDR3 sequence is 11 residues long. The CDR3 loop reads CAWSVSRGYTF. As DNA, the CDR3 is TGTGCCTGGAGTGTTTCTCGGGGCTACACCTTC.

The chain combines TRBV5-6 with TRBJ2-3; D may be TRBD2 (6 bases). Trimming took off 2 bases at V and 3 bases at J, with 16 bases between the two ends. CDR1 and CDR2 from the germline V gene are SGHDT and YYEEEE. This CDR3 is 16 amino acids long. CDR3: CASSLLSAGWTDTQYF. The CDR3, as DNA: TGTGCCAGCAGCTTACTAAGCGCGGGATGGACAGATACGCAGTATTTT.

The chain carries TRBV29-1 and TRBJ1-1; the match to TRBD1 covers 8 bases. Germline CDR1 and CDR2: SQVTM and ANQGSEA. With 6 bases clipped from V and 0 bases from J, the junction kept 3 bases outside the gene matches. The CDR3 runs to 13 residues. Here the CDR3 DNA reads TGCAGCGTCGAGACAGGGGTGAACACTGAAGCTTTCTTT. Translating it yields CSVETGVNTEAFF.

The rearrangement joins TRBV20-1 to TRBJ2-7; D gene uncertain. Germline CDR1 and CDR2: DFQATT and SNEGSKA (reference sequence). The CDR3 runs to 11 residues. Trimming removed 3 bases at V and 3 bases at J, with 6 bases between. CDR3 bases: TGCAGTGCTAGCTTATACTACGAGCAGTACTTC. This encodes CSASLYYEQYF.

V and J are TRBV7-9 and TRBJ1-3, with unresolved D. From germline, CDR1 is SEHNR and CDR2 FQNEAQ (reference sequence). Trimming removed 8 bases from V and 0 bases from J, with 8 bases in between. The CDR3 has 13 residues. CDR3 nucleotides: TGTGCCAGCTCCGGTTCCTCTGGAAACACCATATATTTT. Amino acid sequence: CASSGSSGNTIYF.

This clone appeared once. The chain couples TRBV7-6 to TRBJ2-5; no reliable D call. V gave up 3 bases and J gave up 2 bases, with 7 bases separating them. Germline CDR1 reads SGHVS; CDR2 reads FNYEAQ. The CDR3 consists of 13 residues. The CDR3 DNA reads as TGTGCCAGCAGCTTGTGGCAGCAAGAGACCCAGTACTTC. It encodes CASSLWQQETQYF. The variable domain in full, with the rest retrieved from reference TRBV7-6 and TRBJ2-5, is GAGVSQSPRYKVTKRGQDVALRCDPISGHVSLYWYRQALGQGPEFLTYFNYEAQQDKSGLPNDRFSAERPEGSISTLTIQRTEQRDSAMYRCASSLWQQETQYFGPGTRLLVL.